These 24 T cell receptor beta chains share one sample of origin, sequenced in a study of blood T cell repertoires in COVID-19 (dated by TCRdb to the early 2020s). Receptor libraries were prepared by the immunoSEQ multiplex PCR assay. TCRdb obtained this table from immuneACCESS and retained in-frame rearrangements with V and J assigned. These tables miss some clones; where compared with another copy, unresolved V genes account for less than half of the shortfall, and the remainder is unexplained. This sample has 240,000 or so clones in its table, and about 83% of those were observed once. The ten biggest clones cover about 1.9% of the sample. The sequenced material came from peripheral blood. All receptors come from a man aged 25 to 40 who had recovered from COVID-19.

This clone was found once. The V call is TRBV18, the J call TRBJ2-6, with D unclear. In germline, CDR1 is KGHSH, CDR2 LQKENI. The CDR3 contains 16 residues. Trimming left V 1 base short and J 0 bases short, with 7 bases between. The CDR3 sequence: CASSPLPYSGANVLTF. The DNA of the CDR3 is TGTGCCAGCTCACCACTTCCCTACTCTGGGGCCAACGTCCTGACTTTC.

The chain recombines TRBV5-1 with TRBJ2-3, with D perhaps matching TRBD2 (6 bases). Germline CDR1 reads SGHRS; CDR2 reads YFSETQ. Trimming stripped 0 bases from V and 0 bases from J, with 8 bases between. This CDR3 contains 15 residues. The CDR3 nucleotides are TGCGCCAGCAGCTTGGGCGGGGTTAGCACAGATACGCAGTATTTT. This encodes CASSLGGVSTDTQYF.

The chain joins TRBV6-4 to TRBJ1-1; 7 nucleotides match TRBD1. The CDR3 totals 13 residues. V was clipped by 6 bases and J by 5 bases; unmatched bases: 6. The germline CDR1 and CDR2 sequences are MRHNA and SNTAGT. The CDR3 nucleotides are TGTGCCAGCAGCCTGACAGGGAGTACTGAAGCTTTCTTT. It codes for CASSLTGSTEAFF.

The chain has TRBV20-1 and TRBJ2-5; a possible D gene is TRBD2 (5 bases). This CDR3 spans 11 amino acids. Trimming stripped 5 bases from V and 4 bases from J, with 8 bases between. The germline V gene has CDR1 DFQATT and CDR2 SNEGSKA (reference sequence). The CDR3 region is CSAPRGETQYF. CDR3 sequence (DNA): TGCAGTGCTCCCCGGGGAGAGACCCAGTACTTC.

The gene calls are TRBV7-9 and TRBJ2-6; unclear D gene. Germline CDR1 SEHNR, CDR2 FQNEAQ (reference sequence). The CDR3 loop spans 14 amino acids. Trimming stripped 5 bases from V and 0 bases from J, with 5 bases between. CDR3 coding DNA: TGTGCCAGCAGCGCAGACTCTGGGGCCAACGTCCTGACTTTC. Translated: CASSADSGANVLTF.

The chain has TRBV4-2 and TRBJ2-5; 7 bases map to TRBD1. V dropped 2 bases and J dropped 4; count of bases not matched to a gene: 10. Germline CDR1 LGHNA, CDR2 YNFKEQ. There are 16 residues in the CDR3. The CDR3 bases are TGTGCCAGCAGCCAACGACAGGGCCCAGATTTAGAGACCCAGTACTTC. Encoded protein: CASSQRQGPDLETQYF.

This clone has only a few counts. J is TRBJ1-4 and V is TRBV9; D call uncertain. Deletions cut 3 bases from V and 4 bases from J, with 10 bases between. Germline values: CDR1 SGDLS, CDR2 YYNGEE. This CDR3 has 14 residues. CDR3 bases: TGTGCCAGCAGCGAGACTGCTTATAATGAAAAACTGTTTTTT. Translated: CASSETAYNEKLFF.

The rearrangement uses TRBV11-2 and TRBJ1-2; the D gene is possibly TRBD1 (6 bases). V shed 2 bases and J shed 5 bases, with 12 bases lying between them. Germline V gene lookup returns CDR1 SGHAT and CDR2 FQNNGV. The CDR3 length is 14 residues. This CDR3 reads CASSLSGGEYGYTF. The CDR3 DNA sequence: TGTGCCAGCAGCTTATCTGGGGGCGAGTATGGCTACACCTTC.

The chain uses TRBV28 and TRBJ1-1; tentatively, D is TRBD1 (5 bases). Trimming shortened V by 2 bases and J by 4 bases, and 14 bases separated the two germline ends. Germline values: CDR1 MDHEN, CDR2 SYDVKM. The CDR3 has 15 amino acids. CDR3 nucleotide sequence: TGTGCCAGCAGTTTACCCCAGGGAAGTGTCACTGAAGCTTTCTTT. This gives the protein CASSLPQGSVTEAFF.

The CDR3, as DNA: TGTGCCAGCAGGGCCGGGACTAGCGGGGGCCTCGATACGCAGTATTTT. Translated, it gives CASRAGTSGGLDTQYF. The chain is built from TRBV2 and TRBJ2-3; 14 bases match TRBD2. The trim removed 6 bases at V and 6 bases at J, leaving 8 bases unmatched. Looked up from germline, CDR1 is SNHLY and CDR2 is FYNNEI. The CDR3 is made up of 16 amino acids.

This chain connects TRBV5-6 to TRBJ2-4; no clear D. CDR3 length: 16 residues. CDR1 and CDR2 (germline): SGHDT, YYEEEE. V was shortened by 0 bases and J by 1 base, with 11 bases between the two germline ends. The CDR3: CASSLGAPSAKNIQYF. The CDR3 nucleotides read TGTGCCAGCAGCTTGGGAGCCCCCTCGGCCAAAAACATTCAGTACTTC. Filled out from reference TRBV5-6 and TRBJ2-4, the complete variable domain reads DAGVTQSPTHLIKTRGQQVTLRCSPKSGHDTVSWYQQALGQGPQFIFQYYEEEERQRGNFPDRFSGHQFPNYSSELNVNALLLGDSALYLCASSLGAPSAKNIQYFGAGTRLSVL.

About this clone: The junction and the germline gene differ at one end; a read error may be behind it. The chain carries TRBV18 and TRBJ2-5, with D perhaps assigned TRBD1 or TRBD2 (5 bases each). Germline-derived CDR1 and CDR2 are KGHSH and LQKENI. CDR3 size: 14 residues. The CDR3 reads CASSPRGSQETQYF. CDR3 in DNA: TGTGCCAGCTCCCCACGGGGCAGCCAAGAGACCCAGTACTTC.

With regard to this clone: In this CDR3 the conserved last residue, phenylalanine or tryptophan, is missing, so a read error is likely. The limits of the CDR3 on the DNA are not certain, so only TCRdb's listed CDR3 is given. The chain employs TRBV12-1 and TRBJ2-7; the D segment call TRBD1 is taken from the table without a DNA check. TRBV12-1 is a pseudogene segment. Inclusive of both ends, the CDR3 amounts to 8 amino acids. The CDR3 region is CASSCDRA.

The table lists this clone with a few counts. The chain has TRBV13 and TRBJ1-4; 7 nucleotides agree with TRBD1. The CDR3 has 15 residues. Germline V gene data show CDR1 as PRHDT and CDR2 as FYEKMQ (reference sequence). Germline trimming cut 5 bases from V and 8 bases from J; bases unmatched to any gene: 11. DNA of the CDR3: TGTGCCAGCAGCACTACAAGGGGGCCTGGGGAAAAACTGTTTTTT. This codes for CASSTTRGPGEKLFF.

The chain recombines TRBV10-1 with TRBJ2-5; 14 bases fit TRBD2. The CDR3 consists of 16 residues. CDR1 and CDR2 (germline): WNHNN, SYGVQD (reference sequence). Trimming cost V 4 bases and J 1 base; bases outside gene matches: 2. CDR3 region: CASSGTSGGSQETQYF. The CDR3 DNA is TGCGCCAGCAGTGGGACTAGCGGGGGGTCCCAAGAGACCCAGTACTTC.

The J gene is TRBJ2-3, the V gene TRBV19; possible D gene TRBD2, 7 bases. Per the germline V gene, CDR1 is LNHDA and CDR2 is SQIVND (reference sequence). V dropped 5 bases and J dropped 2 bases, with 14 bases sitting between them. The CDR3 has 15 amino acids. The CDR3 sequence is CASSYGGTNTDTQYF. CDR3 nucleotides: TGTGCCAGTAGTTACGGGGGGACAAACACAGATACGCAGTATTTT.

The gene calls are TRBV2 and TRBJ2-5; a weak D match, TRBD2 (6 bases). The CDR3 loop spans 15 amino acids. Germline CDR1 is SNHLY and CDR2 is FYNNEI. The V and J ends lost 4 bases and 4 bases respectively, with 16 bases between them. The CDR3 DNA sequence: TGTGCCAGCAGTGCCCTAGCGTCAGGAGGAGAGACCCAGTACTTC. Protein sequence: CASSALASGGETQYF.

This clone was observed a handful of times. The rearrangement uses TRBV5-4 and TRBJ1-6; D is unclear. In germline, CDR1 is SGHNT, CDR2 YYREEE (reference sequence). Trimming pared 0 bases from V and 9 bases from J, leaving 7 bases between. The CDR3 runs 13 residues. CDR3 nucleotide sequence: TGTGCCAGCAGCTTGGCCGGAGGTTCACCCCTCCACTTT. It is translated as CASSLAGGSPLHF.

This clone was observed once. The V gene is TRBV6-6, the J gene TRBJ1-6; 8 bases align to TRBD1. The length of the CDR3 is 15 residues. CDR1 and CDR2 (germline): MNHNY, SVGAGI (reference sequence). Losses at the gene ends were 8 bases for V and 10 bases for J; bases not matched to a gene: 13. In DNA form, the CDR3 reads TGTGCCAGCTCCGGGACAGGACTTGCGGGGTCACCCCTCCACTTT. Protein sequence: CASSGTGLAGSPLHF.

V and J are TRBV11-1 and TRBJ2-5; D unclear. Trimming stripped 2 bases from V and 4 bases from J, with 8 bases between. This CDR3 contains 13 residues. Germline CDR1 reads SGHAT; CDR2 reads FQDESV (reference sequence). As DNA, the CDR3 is TGTGCCAGCAGCTTAAGTATGAGAGAGACCCAGTACTTC. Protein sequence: CASSLSMRETQYF. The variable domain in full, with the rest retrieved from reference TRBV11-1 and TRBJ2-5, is EAEVAQSPRYKITEKSQAVAFWCDPISGHATLYWYRQILGQGPELLVQFQDESVVDDSQLPKDRFSAERLKGVDSTLKIQPAELGDSAMYLCASSLSMRETQYFGPGTRLLVL.

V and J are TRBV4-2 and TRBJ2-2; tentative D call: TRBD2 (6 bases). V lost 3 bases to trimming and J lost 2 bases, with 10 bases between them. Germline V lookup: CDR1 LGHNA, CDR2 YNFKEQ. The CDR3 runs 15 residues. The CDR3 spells CASSQASDNTGELFF. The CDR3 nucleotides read TGTGCCAGCAGCCAGGCTAGCGACAACACCGGGGAGCTGTTTTTT.

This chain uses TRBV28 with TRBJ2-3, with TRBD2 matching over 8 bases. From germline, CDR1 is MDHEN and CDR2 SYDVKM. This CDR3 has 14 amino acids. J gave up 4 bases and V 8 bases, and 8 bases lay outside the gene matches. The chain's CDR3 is CASGVAGPADTQYF. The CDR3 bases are TGTGCCAGCGGGGTAGCGGGGCCCGCAGATACGCAGTATTTT.

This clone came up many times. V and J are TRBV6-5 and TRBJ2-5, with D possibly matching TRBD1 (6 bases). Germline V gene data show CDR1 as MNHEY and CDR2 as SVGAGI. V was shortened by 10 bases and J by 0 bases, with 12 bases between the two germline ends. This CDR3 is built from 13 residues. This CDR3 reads CATLTGHQETQYF. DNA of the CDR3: TGTGCCACCTTGACAGGACACCAAGAGACCCAGTACTTC.

CDR3 residues: CASSETAPQGYTF. CDR3 DNA sequence: TGTGCCAGCAGTGAAACAGCCCCGCAGGGCTACACCTTC. V and J are TRBV2 and TRBJ1-2; D is ambiguous. Per the germline V gene, CDR1 is SNHLY and CDR2 is FYNNEI. The CDR3 has 13 amino acids. V lost 2 bases, J lost 8 bases, and 12 bases lay in between.